Included here is one T cell receptor beta chain sequence, with context. Its specificity is not known. This entry is derived from a study of blood T cells in healthy people across ages. Findings and caveats of the study: Older age coincided with a roughly linear decline in TCR beta diversity per million T cells.

The CDR3 loop spans 16 amino acids. Trimming pared 3 bases from V and 0 bases from J, leaving 11 bases between. Donors ranged from about 6 to 95 years old and were healthy Caucasians in Russia. The second PCR ran roughly 6 to 11 cycles with a sample-barcoded 5' primer and J-beta primers. TCRdb redid the calling of the 5' RACE reads with MiXCR, one entry per CDR3 protein. The data contain 550,000 to 750,000 distinct CDR3 sequences, 20% to 25% of them singletons. Sequences were obtained from blood. The receptor comes from a man between 65 and 79 years old in good health. This chain joins TRBV12-3 or TRBV12-4 and TRBJ1-4; D gene ambiguous. This chain's CDR3 is CASSFGGRSTNEKLFF. DNA for the CDR3: TGTGCCAGCAGTTTCGGCGGGAGGTCAACTAATGAAAAACTGTTTTTT.